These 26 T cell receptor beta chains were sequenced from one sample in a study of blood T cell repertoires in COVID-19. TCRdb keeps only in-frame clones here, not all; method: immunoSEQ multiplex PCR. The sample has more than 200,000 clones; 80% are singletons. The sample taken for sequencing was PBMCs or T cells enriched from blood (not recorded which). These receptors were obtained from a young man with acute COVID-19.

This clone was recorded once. The CDR3 is CASSRTGNTEAFF. Written as DNA, the CDR3 is TGTGCCAGCAGCCGGACAGGGAACACTGAAGCTTTCTTT. The chain joins TRBV5-4 to TRBJ1-1; 7 bases are a match to TRBD1. The trim removed 4 bases at V and 1 base at J, leaving 1 base unmatched. The CDR3 totals 13 residues. The germline V gene has CDR1 SGHNT and CDR2 YYREEE (reference sequence).

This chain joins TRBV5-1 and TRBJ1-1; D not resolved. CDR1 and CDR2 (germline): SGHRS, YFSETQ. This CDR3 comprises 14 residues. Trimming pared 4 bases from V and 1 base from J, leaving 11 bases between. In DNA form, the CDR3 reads TGCGCCAGCAGCGCTTTTGGGCGGAACACTGAAGCTTTCTTT. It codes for CASSAFGRNTEAFF.

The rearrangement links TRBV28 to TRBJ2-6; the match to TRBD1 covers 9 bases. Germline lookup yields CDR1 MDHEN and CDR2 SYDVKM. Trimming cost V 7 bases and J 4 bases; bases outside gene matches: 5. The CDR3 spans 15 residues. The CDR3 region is CASTDRGAGANVLTF. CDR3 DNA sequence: TGTGCCAGCACTGACAGGGGGGCCGGGGCCAACGTCCTGACTTTC.

The CDR3 here is CASSIELAGRQTQYF. The DNA for the CDR3 is TGTGCCAGTAGTATAGAGCTAGCGGGGAGGCAGACCCAGTACTTC. This chain uses TRBV19 with TRBJ2-5, with 9 bases fitting TRBD2. The trim removed 0 bases at V and 6 bases at J, leaving 5 bases unmatched. In germline, CDR1 is LNHDA, CDR2 SQIVND (reference sequence). The CDR3 has 15 amino acids.

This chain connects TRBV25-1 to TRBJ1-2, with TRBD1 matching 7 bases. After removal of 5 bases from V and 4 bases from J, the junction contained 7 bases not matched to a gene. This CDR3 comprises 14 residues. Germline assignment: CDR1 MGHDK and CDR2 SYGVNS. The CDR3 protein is CASSPGQALYGYTF. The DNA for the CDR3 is TGTGCCAGCAGTCCTGGACAGGCTCTCTATGGCTACACCTTC.

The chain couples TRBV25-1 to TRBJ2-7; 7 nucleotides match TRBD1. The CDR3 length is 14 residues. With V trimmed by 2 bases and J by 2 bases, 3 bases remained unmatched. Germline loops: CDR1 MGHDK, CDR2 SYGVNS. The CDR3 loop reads CASSEGGQTYEQYF. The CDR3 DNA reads TGTGCCAGCAGTGAAGGGGGACAGACCTACGAGCAGTACTTC.

The DNA for the CDR3 is TGTGCCAGCAGCTTAGGCGGTCGGGGAACTGAAGCTTTCTTT. Its translation: CASSLGGRGTEAFF. The V call is TRBV7-6, the J call TRBJ1-1, with D uncertain. Germline values: CDR1 SGHVS, CDR2 FNYEAQ. Trimming removed 1 base at V and 5 bases at J, with 11 bases between. The CDR3 consists of 14 residues.

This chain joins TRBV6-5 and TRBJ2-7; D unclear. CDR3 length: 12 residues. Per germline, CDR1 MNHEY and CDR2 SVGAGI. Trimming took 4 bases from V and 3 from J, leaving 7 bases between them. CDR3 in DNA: TGTGCCAGCAGTTTTTCAGGCTACGAGCAGTACTTC. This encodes CASSFSGYEQYF.

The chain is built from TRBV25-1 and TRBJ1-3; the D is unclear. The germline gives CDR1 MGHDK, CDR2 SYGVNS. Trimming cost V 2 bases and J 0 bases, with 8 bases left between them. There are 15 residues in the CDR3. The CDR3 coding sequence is TGTGCCAGCAGTGAACCTGGGAGCTCTGGAAACACCATATATTTT. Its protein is CASSEPGSSGNTIYF.

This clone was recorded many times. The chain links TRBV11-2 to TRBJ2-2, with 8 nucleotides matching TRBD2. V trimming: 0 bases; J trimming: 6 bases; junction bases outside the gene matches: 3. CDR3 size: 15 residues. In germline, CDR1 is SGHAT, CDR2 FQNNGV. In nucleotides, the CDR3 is TGTGCCAGCAGCTTAGATAGCGGGGTCTCCGGGGAGCTGTTTTTT. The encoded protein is CASSLDSGVSGELFF.

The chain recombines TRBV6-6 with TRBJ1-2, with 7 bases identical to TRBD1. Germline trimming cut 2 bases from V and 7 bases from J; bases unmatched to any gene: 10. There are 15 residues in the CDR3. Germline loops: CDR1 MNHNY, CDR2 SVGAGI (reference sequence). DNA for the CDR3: TGTGCCAGCAGTTACCCCACAACAGGGGTGGGTGGCTACACCTTC. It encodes CASSYPTTGVGGYTF.

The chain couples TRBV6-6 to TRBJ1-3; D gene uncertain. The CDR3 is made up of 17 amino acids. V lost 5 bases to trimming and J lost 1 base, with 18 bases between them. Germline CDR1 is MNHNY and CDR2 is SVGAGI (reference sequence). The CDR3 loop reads CASSPKVHGESGNTIYF. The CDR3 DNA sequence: TGTGCCAGCAGTCCAAAGGTGCATGGGGAGTCTGGAAACACCATATATTTT.

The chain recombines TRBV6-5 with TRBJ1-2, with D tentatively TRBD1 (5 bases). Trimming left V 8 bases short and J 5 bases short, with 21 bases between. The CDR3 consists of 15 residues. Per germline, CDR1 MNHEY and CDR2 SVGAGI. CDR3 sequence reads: CASEAGWGVEYGYTF. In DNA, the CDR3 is TGTGCCAGCGAGGCAGGGTGGGGTGTAGAATATGGCTACACCTTC.

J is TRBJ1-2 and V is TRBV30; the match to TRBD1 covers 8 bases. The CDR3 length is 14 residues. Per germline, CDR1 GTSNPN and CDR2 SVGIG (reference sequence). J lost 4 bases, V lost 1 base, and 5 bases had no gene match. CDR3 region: CAWSARDRTYGYTF. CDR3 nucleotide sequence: TGTGCCTGGAGTGCTCGGGACAGGACCTATGGCTACACCTTC.

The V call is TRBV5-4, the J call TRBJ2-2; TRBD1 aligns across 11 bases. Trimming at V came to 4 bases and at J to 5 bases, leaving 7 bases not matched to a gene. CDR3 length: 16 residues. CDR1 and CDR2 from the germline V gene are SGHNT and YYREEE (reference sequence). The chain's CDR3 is CASSKGQGVQTGELFF. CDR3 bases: TGTGCCAGCAGCAAGGGACAGGGGGTACAGACCGGGGAGCTGTTTTTT.

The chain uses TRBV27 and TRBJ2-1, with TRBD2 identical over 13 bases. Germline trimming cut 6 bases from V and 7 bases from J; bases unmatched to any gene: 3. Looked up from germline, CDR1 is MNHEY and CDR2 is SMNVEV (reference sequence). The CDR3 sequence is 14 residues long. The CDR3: CASRLAGGLNEQFF. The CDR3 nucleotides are TGTGCCAGCAGACTAGCGGGGGGGCTTAATGAGCAGTTCTTC.

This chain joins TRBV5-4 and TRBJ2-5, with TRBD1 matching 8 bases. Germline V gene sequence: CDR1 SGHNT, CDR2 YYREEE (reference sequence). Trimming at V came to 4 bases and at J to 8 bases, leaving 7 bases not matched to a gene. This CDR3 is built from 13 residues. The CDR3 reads CASSEDRVSTQYF. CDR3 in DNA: TGTGCCAGCAGCGAGGACAGGGTGAGCACCCAGTACTTC. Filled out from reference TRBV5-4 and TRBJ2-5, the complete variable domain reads ETGVTQSPTHLIKTRGQQVTLRCSSQSGHNTVSWYQQALGQGPQFIFQYYREEENGRGNFPPRFSGLQFPNYSSELNVNALELDDSALYLCASSEDRVSTQYFGPGTRLLVL.

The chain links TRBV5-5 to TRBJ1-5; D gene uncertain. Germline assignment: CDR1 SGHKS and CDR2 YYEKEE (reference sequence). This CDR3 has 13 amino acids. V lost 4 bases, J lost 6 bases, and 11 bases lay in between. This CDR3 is CASSPEVRQPQHF. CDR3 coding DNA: TGTGCCAGCAGCCCTGAGGTTCGTCAGCCCCAGCATTTT.

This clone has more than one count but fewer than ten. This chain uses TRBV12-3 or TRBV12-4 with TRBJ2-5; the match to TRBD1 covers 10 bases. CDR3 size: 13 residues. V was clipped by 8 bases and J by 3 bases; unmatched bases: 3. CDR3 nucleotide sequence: TGTGCCAGCTGGGGGACAGGGGAAGAGACCCAGTACTTC. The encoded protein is CASWGTGEETQYF.

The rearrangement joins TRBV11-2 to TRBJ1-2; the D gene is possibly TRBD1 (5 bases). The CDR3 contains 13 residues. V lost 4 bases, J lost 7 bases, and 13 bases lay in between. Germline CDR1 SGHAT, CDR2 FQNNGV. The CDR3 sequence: CASSWGGEGGYTF. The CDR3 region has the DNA TGTGCCAGCAGCTGGGGAGGGGAGGGTGGCTACACCTTC. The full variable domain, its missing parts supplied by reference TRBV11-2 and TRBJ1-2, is EAGVAQSPRYKIIEKRQSVAFWCNPISGHATLYWYQQILGQGPKLLIQFQNNGVVDDSQLPKDRFSAERLKGVDSTLKIQPAKLEDSAVYLCASSWGGEGGYTFGSGTRLTVV.

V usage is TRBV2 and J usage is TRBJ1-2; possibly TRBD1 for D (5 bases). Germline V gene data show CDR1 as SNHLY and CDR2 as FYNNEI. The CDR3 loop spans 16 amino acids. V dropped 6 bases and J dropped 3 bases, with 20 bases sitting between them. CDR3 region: CASSFGGIDSDYGYTF. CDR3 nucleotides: TGTGCCAGCAGCTTTGGGGGGATCGACTCCGACTATGGCTACACCTTC.

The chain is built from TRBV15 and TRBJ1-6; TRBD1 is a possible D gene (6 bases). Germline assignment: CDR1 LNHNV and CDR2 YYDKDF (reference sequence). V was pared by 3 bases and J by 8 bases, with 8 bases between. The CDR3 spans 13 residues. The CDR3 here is CATSRDSHSPLHF. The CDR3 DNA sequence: TGTGCCACCAGCAGGGACAGTCATTCACCCCTCCACTTT. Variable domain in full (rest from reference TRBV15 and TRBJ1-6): DAMVIQNPRYQVTQFGKPVTLSCSQTLNHNVMYWYQQKSSQAPKLLFHYYDKDFNNEADTPDNFQSRRPNTSFCFLDIRSPGLGDTAMYLCATSRDSHSPLHFGNGTRLTVT.

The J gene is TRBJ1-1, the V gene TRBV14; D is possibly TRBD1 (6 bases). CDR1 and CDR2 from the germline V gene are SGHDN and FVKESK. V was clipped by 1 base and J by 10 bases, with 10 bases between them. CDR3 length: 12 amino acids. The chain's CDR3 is CASSQGIRGAFF. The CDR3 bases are TGTGCCAGCAGCCAAGGGATCAGGGGAGCTTTCTTT.

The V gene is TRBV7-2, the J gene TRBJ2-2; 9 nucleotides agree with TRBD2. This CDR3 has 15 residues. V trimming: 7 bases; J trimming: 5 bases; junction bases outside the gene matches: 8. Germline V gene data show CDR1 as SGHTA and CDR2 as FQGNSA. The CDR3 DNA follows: TGTGCCAGCACCTACGCGCGGGGGGGAACCGGGGAGCTGTTTTTT. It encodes CASTYARGGTGELFF.

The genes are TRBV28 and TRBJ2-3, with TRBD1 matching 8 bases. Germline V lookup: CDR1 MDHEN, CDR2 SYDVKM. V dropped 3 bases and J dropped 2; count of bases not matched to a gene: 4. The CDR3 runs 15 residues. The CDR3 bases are TGTGCCAGCAGTTTGGACAGGGACTTCACAGATACGCAGTATTTT. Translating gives CASSLDRDFTDTQYF.

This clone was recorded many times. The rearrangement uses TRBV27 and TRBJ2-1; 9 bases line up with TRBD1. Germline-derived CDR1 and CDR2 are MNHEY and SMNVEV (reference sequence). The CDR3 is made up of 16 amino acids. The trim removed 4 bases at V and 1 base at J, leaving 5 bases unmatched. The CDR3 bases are TGTGCCAGCAGTTCCCTACAGGGGGCTTCCTACAATGAGCAGTTCTTC. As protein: CASSSLQGASYNEQFF.